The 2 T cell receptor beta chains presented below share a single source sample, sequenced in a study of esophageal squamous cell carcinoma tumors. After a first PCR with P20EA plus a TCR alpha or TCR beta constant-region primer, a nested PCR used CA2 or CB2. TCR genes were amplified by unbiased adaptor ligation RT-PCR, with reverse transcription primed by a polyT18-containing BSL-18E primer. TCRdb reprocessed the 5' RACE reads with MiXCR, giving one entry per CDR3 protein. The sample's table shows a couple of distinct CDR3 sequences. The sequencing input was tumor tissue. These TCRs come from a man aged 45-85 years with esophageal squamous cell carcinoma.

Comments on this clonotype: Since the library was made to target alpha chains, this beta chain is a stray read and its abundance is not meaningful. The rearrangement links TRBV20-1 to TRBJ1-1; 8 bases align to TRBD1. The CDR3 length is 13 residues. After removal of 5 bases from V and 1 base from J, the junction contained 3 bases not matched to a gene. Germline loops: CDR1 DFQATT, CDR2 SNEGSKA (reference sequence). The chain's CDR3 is CSAEDRENTEAFF. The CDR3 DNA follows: TGCAGTGCTGAGGACAGGGAGAACACTGAAGCTTTCTTT.

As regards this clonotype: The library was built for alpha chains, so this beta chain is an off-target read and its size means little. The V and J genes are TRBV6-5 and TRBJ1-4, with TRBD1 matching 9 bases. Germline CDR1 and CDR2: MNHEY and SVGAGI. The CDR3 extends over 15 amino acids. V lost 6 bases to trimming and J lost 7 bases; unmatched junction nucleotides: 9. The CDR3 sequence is CASSLTPGQGEKLFF. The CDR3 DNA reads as TGTGCCAGCAGCTTGACTCCGGGACAGGGTGAAAAACTGTTTTTT.